These 22 T cell receptor beta chains came from one sample sequenced in a study of blood T cell repertoires in COVID-19. Produced via immunoSEQ multiplex PCR; TCRdb's table is partial and in-frame only. The table records roughly 35,000 clones, more than 75% of them present only once. The sample was peripheral blood. These receptors were collected from a man aged 80 or over with acute or convalescent COVID-19.

The genes are TRBV11-2 and TRBJ2-7, with TRBD1 identical over 7 bases. With 4 bases clipped from V and 2 bases from J, the junction kept 5 bases outside the gene matches. There are 14 residues in the CDR3. Germline V lookup: CDR1 SGHAT, CDR2 FQNNGV. The CDR3, as DNA: TGTGCCAGCAGCTCGCCGGGACAGACCTACGAGCAGTACTTC. Encoded protein: CASSSPGQTYEQYF.

This clone was observed a handful of times. The chain combines TRBV7-9 with TRBJ1-1; 7 bases are a match to TRBD1. Germline values: CDR1 SEHNR, CDR2 FQNEAQ (reference sequence). The CDR3 spans 15 residues. J was trimmed by 4 bases and V by 6 bases; bases with no gene match: 11. The CDR3 nucleotides read TGTGCCAGCAGTTGGGGGTCGACAGGGCCCACTGAAGCTTTCTTT. Encoded protein: CASSWGSTGPTEAFF.

V gene TRBV5-6 combines with J gene TRBJ1-2; TRBD1 agrees at 10 bases. V shed 4 bases, J shed 7 bases, and the junction held 4 bases outside the gene matches. Germline-derived CDR1 and CDR2 are SGHDT and YYEEEE. This CDR3 spans 13 amino acids. The CDR3 region has the DNA TGTGCCAGCAGCCGACAGGGGGCGGGTGGCTACACCTTC. This gives the protein CASSRQGAGGYTF.

The rearrangement uses TRBV19 and TRBJ2-5, with D perhaps matching TRBD1 (6 bases). The CDR3 is 18 residues long. Looked up from germline, CDR1 is LNHDA and CDR2 is SQIVND (reference sequence). With 0 bases removed from V and 4 bases from J, the gap between germline ends came to 21 bases. The CDR3 reads CASSIDALGAGELETQYF. Written as DNA, the CDR3 is TGTGCCAGTAGTATAGATGCCCTCGGGGCAGGGGAGTTAGAGACCCAGTACTTC.

The CDR3 DNA follows: TGTGCCAGCAGCCAAGAGCCGGTAGAGACCCAGTACTTC. Translating it yields CASSQEPVETQYF. V is TRBV14 and J is TRBJ2-5; unclear D gene. This CDR3 spans 13 amino acids. V shed 0 bases and J shed 4 bases, with 6 bases lying between them. Germline V gene sequence: CDR1 SGHDN, CDR2 FVKESK.

V and J are TRBV3-1 (or the pseudogene TRBV3-2) and TRBJ2-5; 9 nucleotides align to TRBD1. From germline, CDR1 is LGHDT and CDR2 YNNKEL (reference sequence). CDR3 length: 13 residues. V trimming: 3 bases; J trimming: 4 bases; junction bases outside the gene matches: 0. Here the CDR3 reads CASSQGQGETQYF. For the CDR3, the DNA is TGTGCCAGCAGCCAGGGACAGGGAGAGACCCAGTACTTC.

This chain uses TRBV7-8 with TRBJ1-1, with no clear D. This CDR3 has 14 amino acids. Trimming cost V 3 bases and J 0 bases, with 8 bases left between them. Germline values: CDR1 SGHVS, CDR2 FQNEAQ. CDR3 in DNA: TGTGCCAGCAGCTTCCTAGACTTGAACACTGAAGCTTTCTTT. It translates to CASSFLDLNTEAFF.

J is TRBJ2-2 and V is TRBV6-6, with D maybe TRBD2 (7 bases). V was shortened by 7 bases and J by 3 bases, with 15 bases between the two germline ends. The CDR3 spans 15 residues. Looked up from germline, CDR1 is MNHNY and CDR2 is SVGAGI (reference sequence). The CDR3 DNA is TGTGCCAGCACCCGCGGGGGACAAGACACCGGGGAGCTGTTTTTT. Translated, it gives CASTRGGQDTGELFF.

This clone was observed a single time. This sequence joins TRBV6-4 and TRBJ2-3; D perhaps matches TRBD2 (5 bases). The CDR3 has 14 residues. V lost 5 bases and J lost 0, with 9 bases in between. Germline V gene data show CDR1 as MRHNA and CDR2 as SNTAGT. For the CDR3, the DNA is TGTGCCAGCAGTAGAAGCGGCAGCACAGATACGCAGTATTTT. Translation gives CASSRSGSTDTQYF.

V is TRBV19 and J is TRBJ1-3; D remains ambiguous. The CDR3 is made up of 15 amino acids. CDR1 LNHDA and CDR2 SQIVND come from the germline V gene (reference sequence). Deletions cut 5 bases from V and 0 bases from J, with 11 bases between. CDR3 sequence reads: CASSPRELSGNTIYF. The CDR3 coding sequence is TGTGCCAGTAGTCCACGGGAGCTCTCTGGAAACACCATATATTTT. The complete variable domain, with remaining parts taken from reference TRBV19 and TRBJ1-3, reads DGGITQSPKYLFRKEGQNVTLSCEQNLNHDAMYWYRQDPGQGLRLIYYSQIVNDFQKGDIAEGYSVSREKKESFPLTVTSAQKNPTAFYLCASSPRELSGNTIYFGEGSWLTVV.

This clone occurred once. V is TRBV6-1 and J is TRBJ1-5; tentatively, D is TRBD1 (6 bases). The CDR3 runs to 16 residues. Trimming took off 0 bases at V and 6 bases at J, with 15 bases between the two ends. The V gene's germline CDR1 is MNHNS and CDR2 SASEGT. The CDR3 sequence: CASSEALRGAFQPQHF. As DNA, the CDR3 is TGTGCCAGCAGTGAAGCGCTTCGGGGGGCGTTTCAGCCCCAGCATTTT.

In its sample, this clone was seen a few times. V gene TRBV19 combines with J gene TRBJ2-3, with 12 bases that match TRBD2. The CDR3 is made up of 18 amino acids. Trimming at V came to 5 bases and at J to 0 bases, leaving 9 bases not matched to a gene. CDR1 LNHDA and CDR2 SQIVND come from the germline V gene (reference sequence). CDR3 nucleotide sequence: TGTGCCAGTAGTGGCGGGACTAGCGGGCATCCTAGCACAGATACGCAGTATTTT. Translated: CASSGGTSGHPSTDTQYF.

V is TRBV2 and J is TRBJ2-3; TRBD2 matches at 9 bases. Germline V CDR1 and CDR2: SNHLY, FYNNEI. This CDR3 region has 15 residues. J lost 4 bases, V lost 7 bases, and 9 bases had no gene match. CDR3 in amino acids: CASTLAGVGSDTQYF. As DNA, the CDR3 is TGTGCCAGCACCTTAGCGGGAGTAGGATCAGATACGCAGTATTTT.

The rearrangement joins TRBV19 to TRBJ1-2; a weak D match, TRBD1 (6 bases). V lost 5 bases and J 2 bases, leaving 12 bases between the germline ends. The CDR3 runs 14 residues. Germline V lookup: CDR1 LNHDA, CDR2 SQIVND (reference sequence). The CDR3 DNA reads TGTGCCAGTAGTCCCGGGAGGGGGAACTATGGCTACACCTTC. It translates to CASSPGRGNYGYTF.

This chain joins TRBV24-1 and TRBJ2-6; 8 bases line up with TRBD1. V trimming: 3 bases; J trimming: 3 bases; junction bases outside the gene matches: 3. This CDR3 has 16 residues. Germline values: CDR1 KGHDR, CDR2 SFDVKD. The CDR3 loop is CATSDQGADGANVLTF. DNA of the CDR3: TGTGCCACCAGTGATCAGGGGGCGGATGGGGCCAACGTCCTGACTTTC.

The chain is built from TRBV6-5 and TRBJ2-4; perhaps TRBD1 as D (6 bases). Germline V CDR1 and CDR2: MNHEY, SVGAGI. The CDR3 totals 15 residues. V lost 5 bases and J 1 base, leaving 12 bases between the germline ends. In DNA form, the CDR3 reads TGTGCCAGCAGTAGAAACAGGGTTGCCAAAAACATTCAGTACTTC. As protein: CASSRNRVAKNIQYF.

This clone was found once. This sequence joins TRBV4-1 and TRBJ2-1, with 9 bases lining up with TRBD2. The CDR3 has 18 residues. V gave up 1 base and J gave up 4 bases; unmatched junction bases: 11. CDR1 MGHRA and CDR2 YSYEKL come from the germline V gene. This CDR3 is CASSQGLAAIRFYNEQFF. CDR3 coding DNA: TGCGCCAGCAGCCAAGGACTAGCGGCGATTAGATTTTACAATGAGCAGTTCTTC.

The V and J genes are TRBV5-1 and TRBJ2-7, with D perhaps TRBD1 (5 bases). The CDR3 sequence is 14 residues long. The V gene's germline CDR1 is SGHRS and CDR2 YFSETQ. V was cut by 1 base and J by 0 bases, with 8 bases left in between. The CDR3 here is CASSLLQDSYEQYF. The CDR3 nucleotides read TGCGCCAGCAGCTTGTTACAGGACTCCTACGAGCAGTACTTC.

The DNA of the CDR3 is TGTGCCAGCAGCCTGCAACCGGGTGCCTATGGCTACACCTTC. Translated, it gives CASSLQPGAYGYTF. The genes are TRBV7-2 and TRBJ1-2, with unresolved D. CDR3 length: 14 amino acids. V was clipped by 5 bases and J by 4 bases, with 14 bases between them. CDR1 and CDR2 from the germline V gene are SGHTA and FQGNSA.

In this sample, this clone turned up a few times. CDR3 in DNA: TGTGCCAGCAGCCAAGTAGGACTAGCGGGGGGTCCGTACTTC. Its translation is CASSQVGLAGGPYF. V and J are TRBV3-1 (or the pseudogene TRBV3-2) and TRBJ2-4, with 14 bases matching TRBD2. The CDR3 contains 14 residues. After removal of 1 base from V and 15 bases from J, the junction contained 5 bases not matched to a gene. CDR1 and CDR2 (germline): LGHDT, YNNKEL (reference sequence).

The chain links TRBV15 to TRBJ2-7; D unclear. Per the germline V gene, CDR1 is LNHNV and CDR2 is YYDKDF (reference sequence). With 4 bases removed from V and 3 bases from J, the gap between germline ends came to 7 bases. CDR3 length equals 12 residues. CDR3 sequence reads: CATSTRNYEQYF. Here the CDR3 DNA reads TGTGCCACCAGCACTAGGAACTACGAGCAGTACTTC.

This clone occurred once. The chain recombines TRBV2 with TRBJ2-1, with TRBD2 matching 10 bases. This CDR3 is 12 amino acids long. V gave up 6 bases and J gave up 15 bases; unmatched junction bases: 8. Per the germline V gene, CDR1 is SNHLY and CDR2 is FYNNEI. The DNA of the CDR3 is TGTGCCAGCAGCGCTAGCGGGAGAAGTCTGTTCTTC. Translated: CASSASGRSLFF.